The next 4 T cell receptor beta chains were all read from a single sample in a study of identical twins. Via MiXCR, TCRdb re-called the 5' RACE reads, giving one row per CDR3 protein. The repertoire consists of roughly 230,000 distinct CDR3 sequences, with about 9% occurring once and the leading ten covering 3%. The same sample was also used in a study of yellow fever vaccine responses in identical twins.

The material sequenced was CD8+ T cells sorted from blood. The source of these receptors is a woman in her late teens or twenties in good health.

On this clonotype: One end of the junction varies from germline; a read error may be responsible. The chain uses TRBV3-1 and TRBJ2-1, with D possibly matching TRBD2 (6 bases). This CDR3 comprises 17 residues. Germline V CDR1 and CDR2: LGHDT, YNNKEL (reference sequence). The CDR3 is CATSFMFGSRMDNEQFF. CDR3 coding DNA: TGTGCCACCAGCTTCATGTTCGGGAGTCGAATGGACAATGAGCAGTTCTTC.

This clonotype was seen more than once but under ten times. The V and J genes are TRBV3-1 and TRBJ2-7; TRBD1 is a possible D gene (7 bases). Per germline, CDR1 LGHDT and CDR2 YNNKEL (reference sequence). V lost 5 bases and J lost 6, with 17 bases in between. The CDR3 is made up of 14 amino acids. Here the CDR3 DNA reads TGTGCCAGCAGCGCAGGGGGGCGACCTGTCGAGCAGTACTTC. It specifies CASSAGGRPVEQYF.

This clonotype was found many times. V usage is TRBV27 and J usage is TRBJ2-2; 10 bases line up with TRBD2. CDR1 MNHEY and CDR2 SMNVEV come from the germline V gene (reference sequence). With 6 bases clipped from V and 6 bases from J, the junction kept 4 bases outside the gene matches. This CDR3 spans 14 amino acids. The chain's CDR3 is CASSLGTSAGELFF. CDR3 sequence (DNA): TGTGCCAGCAGCCTCGGGACTAGCGCCGGGGAGCTGTTTTTT.

The chain recombines TRBV20-1 with TRBJ2-2, with TRBD2 as a possible D gene (6 bases). The CDR3 covers 14 residues. The V and J ends lost 6 bases and 7 bases respectively, with 18 bases between them. From germline, CDR1 is DFQATT and CDR2 SNEGSKA (reference sequence). Here the CDR3 DNA reads TGCAGTGCCCAGGGACTGCTGATAGGCGGGGAGCTGTTTTTT. This sequence encodes CSAQGLLIGGELFF.